This is a list of T cell receptor beta chains from one sample in a study of T cells after yellow fever vaccination. TCRdb reprocessed the 5' RACE reads via MiXCR and lists one record per CDR3 protein. The sample consists of about 320,000 distinct CDR3 sequences, approximately 4.5% of them appearing once. The sequencing here drew on PBMCs, taken 15 days after the yellow fever booster vaccination. These receptors all come from a man younger than 35 who received the YFV17D yellow fever vaccine. The CDR3 runs from the conserved cysteine through the conserved F or W. The order of the fields is CDR3 protein, CDR3 DNA, J gene, clone size, V gene, D gene. D genes are given only for firm matches. Where a row states a size, it is once, few, many or the class of an expanded clone; other rows omit it.

CASSSGLSPWYGYTF TGTGCCAGTAGTAGCGGACTCAGCCCCTGGTATGGCTACACCTTC TRBJ1-2 few TRBV19 .
CAAQGQPQHF TGTGCCGCCCAGGGGCAGCCCCAGCATTTT TRBJ1-5 many TRBV4-2 .
CASSAGQDAYNSPLHF TGTGCCAGCAGCGCGGGCCAGGACGCCTATAATTCACCCCTCCACTTT TRBJ1-6 many TRBV9 .
CASAMDREKTGELFF TGTGCCAGCGCGATGGACAGGGAAAAGACCGGGGAGCTGTTTTTT TRBJ2-2 few TRBV11-3 TRBD1
CASSGGREEETQYF TGCGCCAGCAGCGGCGGCCGGGAGGAAGAGACCCAGTACTTC TRBJ2-5 . TRBV5-1 TRBD2
CASSQDWLAKNIQYF TGCGCCAGCAGCCAAGATTGGCTAGCCAAAAACATTCAGTACTTC TRBJ2-4 many TRBV4-3 .
CASSVVAGELFF TGTGCCAGCAGCGTAGTAGCCGGGGAGCTGTTTTTT TRBJ2-2 many TRBV9 .
CASSPDPSYEQYF TGTGCCAGCAGCCCGGACCCTTCCTACGAGCAGTACTTC TRBJ2-7 few TRBV3-1 .
CASSLGVTPKETQYF TGTGCCAGCAGCTTAGGAGTCACGCCGAAAGAGACCCAGTACTTC TRBJ2-5 many TRBV7-7 .
CASSLDSRRIQETQYF TGTGCCAGCAGCTTGGACTCGAGGAGGATCCAAGAGACCCAGTACTTC TRBJ2-5 . TRBV5-6 .
CSARQQQIYNEQFF TGCAGTGCTAGACAACAGCAAATCTACAATGAGCAGTTCTTC TRBJ2-1 . TRBV20-1 .
CASRSTGFTDTQYF TGTGCCAGCAGGAGCACAGGGTTCACAGATACGCAGTATTTT TRBJ2-3 many TRBV7-9 .
CASSPRGLGAYNEQFF TGTGCCAGCAGCCCCCGCGGCCTAGGGGCCTACAATGAGCAGTTCTTC TRBJ2-1 few TRBV9 .
CASGGYSGNTIYF TGTGCCAGCGGGGGATATTCTGGAAACACCATATATTTT TRBJ1-3 . TRBV3-1 .
CASSVGVAGDGTQYF TGTGCCAGCAGCGTAGGAGTAGCGGGGGACGGTACGCAGTATTTT TRBJ2-3 . TRBV9 TRBD2
CSVAEGLNQPQHF TGCAGCGTTGCAGAGGGCCTCAATCAGCCCCAGCATTTT TRBJ1-5 few TRBV29-1 .
CASSNRGGTDTQYF TGTGCCAGCAGCAACCGGGGGGGCACAGATACGCAGTATTTT TRBJ2-3 few TRBV13 TRBD2
CASSRDRGGRQETQYF TGCGCCAGCAGCCGAGACAGGGGCGGTAGGCAAGAGACCCAGTACTTC TRBJ2-5 . TRBV4-1 TRBD1
CASSSATGGRTEAFF TGTGCCAGCAGCTCCGCGACAGGGGGTAGGACTGAAGCTTTCTTT TRBJ1-1 many TRBV7-3 TRBD1
CASSQERGFANEKLFF TGCGCCAGCAGCCAAGAAAGAGGGTTCGCTAATGAAAAACTGTTTTTT TRBJ1-4 few TRBV4-1 .
CASSLTPTGWIEQYF TGCGCCAGCAGCCTTACCCCGACAGGGTGGATCGAGCAGTACTTC TRBJ2-7 few TRBV5-1 TRBD1
CATSRDRGPSGTQYF TGTGCCACCAGCAGAGACCGAGGACCTAGTGGGACGCAGTATTTT TRBJ2-3 . TRBV15 .
CASSLGTASTDTQYF TGTGCCAGCAGTTTAGGGACAGCTAGCACAGATACGCAGTATTTT TRBJ2-3 few TRBV28 TRBD1